This TCR beta chain was sequenced for a study of T-cell memory formation after mild COVID-19. Study-level points and caveats: Balance between CD4 and CD8 was seen in clones contracting day 15 to 85, and a CD4+ lean was seen in later expanders. That cross-reactive memory joined was suggested by some responding clones appearing in pre-infection memory. CD8+ contracting clones occupied EMRA, while CD4+ ones occupied mainly CM and EM.

Turning to this clonotype: The antigen remains unidentified.

The CDR3 is made up of 16 amino acids. Trimming cost V 8 bases and J 2 bases, with 22 bases left between them. Germline assignment: CDR1 MNHEY and CDR2 SMNVEV (reference sequence). It was 5'RACE with constant-segment primers that produced the TCR alpha and TCR beta cDNA libraries, which carried sample barcodes and UMIs. TCRdb reprocessed the 5' RACE reads with MiXCR, giving one entry per CDR3 protein. The table has over 350,000 distinct CDR3 sequences, more than 20% seen once. The sequence derives from an adult woman who had mild COVID-19 (a few samples of this study predate the infection). Cell type and time point are not known. The J gene is TRBJ2-7, the V gene TRBV27; D possibly corresponds to TRBD2 (6 bases). The sample was PBMCs or a T cell subset sorted from them (not recorded which). CDR3 DNA: TGTGCCAGCCTTCCGGTCGGGACTCAATTTCCCTACGAGCAGTACTTC. It yields the protein CASLPVGTQFPYEQYF.